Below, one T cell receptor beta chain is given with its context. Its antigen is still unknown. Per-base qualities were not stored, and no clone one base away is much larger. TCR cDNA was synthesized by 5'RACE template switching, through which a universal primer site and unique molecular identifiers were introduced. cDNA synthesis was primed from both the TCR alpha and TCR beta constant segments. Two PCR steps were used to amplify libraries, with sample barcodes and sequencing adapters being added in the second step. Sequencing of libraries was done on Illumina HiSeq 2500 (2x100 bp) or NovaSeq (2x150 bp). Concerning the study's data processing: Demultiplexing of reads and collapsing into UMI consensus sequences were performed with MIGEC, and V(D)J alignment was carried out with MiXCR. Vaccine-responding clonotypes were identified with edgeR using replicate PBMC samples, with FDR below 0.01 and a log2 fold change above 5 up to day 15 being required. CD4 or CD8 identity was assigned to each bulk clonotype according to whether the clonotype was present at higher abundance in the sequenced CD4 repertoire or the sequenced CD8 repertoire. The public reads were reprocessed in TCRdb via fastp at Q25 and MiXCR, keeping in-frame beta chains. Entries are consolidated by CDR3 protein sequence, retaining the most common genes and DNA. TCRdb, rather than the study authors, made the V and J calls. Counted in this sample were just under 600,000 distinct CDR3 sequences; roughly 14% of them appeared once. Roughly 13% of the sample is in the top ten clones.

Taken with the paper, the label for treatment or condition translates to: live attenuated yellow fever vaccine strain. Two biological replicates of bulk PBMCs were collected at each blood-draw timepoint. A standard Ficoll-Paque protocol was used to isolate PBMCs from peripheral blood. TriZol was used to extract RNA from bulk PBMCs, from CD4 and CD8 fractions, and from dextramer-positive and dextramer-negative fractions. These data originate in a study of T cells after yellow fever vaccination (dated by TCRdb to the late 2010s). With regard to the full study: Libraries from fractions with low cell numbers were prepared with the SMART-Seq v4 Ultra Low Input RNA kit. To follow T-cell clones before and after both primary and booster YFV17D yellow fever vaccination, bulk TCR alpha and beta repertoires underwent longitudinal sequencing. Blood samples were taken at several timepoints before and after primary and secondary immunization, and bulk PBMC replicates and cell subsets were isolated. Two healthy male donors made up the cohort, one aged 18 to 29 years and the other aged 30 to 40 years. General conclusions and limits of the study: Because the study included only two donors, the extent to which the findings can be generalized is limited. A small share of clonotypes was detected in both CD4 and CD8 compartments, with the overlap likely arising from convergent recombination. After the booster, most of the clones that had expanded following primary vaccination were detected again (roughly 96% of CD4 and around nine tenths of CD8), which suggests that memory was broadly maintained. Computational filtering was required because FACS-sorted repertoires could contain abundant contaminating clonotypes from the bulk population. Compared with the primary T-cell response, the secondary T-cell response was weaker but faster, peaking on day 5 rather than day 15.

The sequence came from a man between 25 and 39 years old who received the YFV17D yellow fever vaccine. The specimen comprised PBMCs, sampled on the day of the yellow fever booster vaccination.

The DNA sequence reads TGTGCCAGCTCACCACCCCCGGGAGGGCCTTACAATGAGCAGTTCTTC. This codes for CASSPPPGGPYNEQFF. This sequence uses TRBV18 and TRBJ2-1, with 8 middle bases fitting TRBD2. Based on the germline V gene, the CDR1 and CDR2 sequences are KGHSH and LQKENI. Trimming takes 0 bases off V and 4 bases off J; junction bases not matched to a gene: 5. The CDR3 holds 16 amino acids from the cysteine to the phenylalanine. Just the 48-base CDR3 DNA is kept, in frame starting at base 1.